This T cell receptor (beta chain) was observed in a study of shared clonotypes between healthy human individuals. Broader study findings: The diversity represented, both genetic and in exposure history, was limited by few donors. Memory subsets generally showed smaller estimated richness than naive subsets did. Relative to their counterparts shared across all four donors, non-shared clonotypes exhibited diminished generation probabilities.

Cells designated naive CD8 were CD45RO-negative and were positively selected for CCR7, with terminally differentiated effector memory CD45RA+ cells excluded. Trimming cost V 3 bases and J 12 bases; bases outside gene matches: 17. Germline CDR1 reads SGHNT; CDR2 reads YYREEE (reference sequence). The CDR3 extends over 18 amino acids. Turning to this clone: The antigen is unknown.

TCRdb's table, derived via immunoSEQ multiplex PCR, lists solely in-frame clones and lacks some. Of hundreds of thousands of clones listed, more than 85% were seen once; the top ten hold about 25%. The specimen sequenced was naive CD8+ T cells sorted from blood. The TCR comes from a man aged 25-45 years in good health. The chain joins TRBV5-4 to TRBJ2-1; 14 positions match TRBD2. CDR3 DNA: TGTGCCAGCAGCTCCCCGGGACTAGCGGGAGTAGGGGATGGGGGGCAGTTCTTC. Its protein product is CASSSPGLAGVGDGGQFF.